Shown below are 3 T cell receptor beta chains from a single sample sequenced in a study of shared clonotypes between healthy human individuals. Method: immunoSEQ multiplex PCR; TCRdb's copy keeps in-frame clones and lacks some. The table shows approximately 1,000,000 clones, with roughly 80% occurring only once. Input material: memory CD4+ T cells from PBMCs. The subset denotes: CD45RA-negative fraction. The receptors were gathered from a man between 18 and 29 years old in good health. Some clones in this sample may be carry-over from other donors' samples.

This clone was detected a few times. The chain recombines TRBV11-2 with TRBJ2-7; D unclear. The CDR3 spans 14 residues. Germline CDR1 and CDR2: SGHAT and FQNNGV. The V gene lost 1 base and the J gene lost 3 bases, with 10 bases spanning the gap. DNA for the CDR3: TGTGCCAGCAGCTTAGTATCCATATACTACGAGCAGTACTTC. It translates to CASSLVSIYYEQYF.

The genes are TRBV7-9 and TRBJ2-5; 9 positions agree with TRBD1. CDR1 is SEHNR and CDR2 is FQNEAQ in the germline V gene (reference sequence). The CDR3 runs 16 residues. V gave up 4 bases and J gave up 2 bases; unmatched junction bases: 8. The CDR3, as DNA: TGTGCCAGCAGCTATAGGGGAGACAGGGGGCAAGAGACCCAGTACTTC. This encodes CASSYRGDRGQETQYF.

The V call is TRBV6-6, the J call TRBJ1-2; no clear D gene. This CDR3 region has 13 residues. CDR1 is MNHNY, CDR2 SVGAGI, per germline (reference sequence). Trimming removed 5 bases at V and 8 bases at J, with 15 bases between. The CDR3 bases are TGTGCCAGCAGTGGGATGGGAGTACTAGGCTACACCTTC. Residues: CASSGMGVLGYTF.